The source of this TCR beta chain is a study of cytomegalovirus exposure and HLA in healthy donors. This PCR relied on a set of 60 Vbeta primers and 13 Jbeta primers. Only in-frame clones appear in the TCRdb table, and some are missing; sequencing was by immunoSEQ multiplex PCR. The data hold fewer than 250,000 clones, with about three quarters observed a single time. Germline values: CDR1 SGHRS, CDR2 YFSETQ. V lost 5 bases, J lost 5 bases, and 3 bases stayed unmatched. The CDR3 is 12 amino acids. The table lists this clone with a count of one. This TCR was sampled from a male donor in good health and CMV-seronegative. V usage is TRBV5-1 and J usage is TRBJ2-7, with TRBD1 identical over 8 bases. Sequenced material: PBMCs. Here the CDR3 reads CASRQGVDEQYF. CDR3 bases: TGCGCCAGCAGACAGGGGGTAGACGAGCAGTACTTC.